This T cell receptor beta chain was observed in a study of T cell repertoires in cytomegalovirus infection. On the study more broadly: In public TCR beta signatures, there were indications of both CMV infection and matching HLA type. Findings and limits, study-wide: Within the response measured ex vivo, HLA-C-restricted CMV-specific TCR beta clonotypes were dominant.

TCRdb reprocessed the reads with MiXCR, giving one entry per CDR3 protein. The table records roughly 230,000 distinct CDR3 sequences, roughly 22% of them present only once. This CDR3 has 12 amino acids. Trimming removed 5 bases from V and 7 bases from J, with 11 bases in between. Only a few counts were recorded for this clonotype. The antigen is not known. Sample: CD8+ T cells from PBMCs. The source of this sequence is a human donor in good health (CMV status not recorded). Some clones in this sample may be carry-over from other donors' samples. The V and J genes are TRBV12-3 or TRBV12-4 and TRBJ1-1; weak D call: TRBD1 (5 bases). Here the CDR3 reads CASSLGGIEAFF. The CDR3 nucleotides are TGTGCCAGCAGTCTGGGGGGGATTGAAGCTTTCTTT.